This T cell receptor (beta chain) was observed in a study of human T cells and chemical hapten exposure. General study results and limits: The number of TCRs over 1 in 1000 frequency stayed unchanged after DPC.

Unique molecular identifiers were affixed to discrete cDNA molecules within the library. TCRdb recomputed calls from the 5' RACE reads with MiXCR, one row per CDR3 protein. The sample shows tens of thousands of distinct CDR3 sequences, about 8.4% of them seen only once. Total RNA was isolated from whole blood that had not been fractionated. The germline V gene has CDR1 SGDLS and CDR2 YYNGEE. V lost 0 bases and J 4 bases, leaving 10 bases between the germline ends. This CDR3 region has 14 residues. Of note for this clonotype: Its antigen is as yet unknown.

The genes are TRBV9 and TRBJ1-2; D uncertain. The sequence was collected from a male donor in good health. CDR3 region: CASSVVGQSYGYTF. The CDR3 DNA is TGTGCCAGCAGCGTAGTTGGGCAATCCTATGGCTACACCTTC.